Below are 15 T cell receptor beta chains sequenced from a single sample in a study of T cells in tumors after PD-1 blockade. Measured with immunoSEQ multiplex PCR; TCRdb has only the in-frame clones, and not every one. The sample shows roughly 49,000 clones, over 75% of them seen only once. Sequencing used PBMCs, obtained before anti-PD-1 treatment. These receptors came from a human donor with basal cell carcinoma.

The chain links TRBV23-1 to TRBJ2-2; D gene ambiguous. TRBV23-1 is noted as an ORF with a role that remains uncertain. This CDR3 comprises 13 residues. Trimming cost V 9 bases and J 4 bases, with 12 bases left between them. The CDR3 DNA reads TGCGCCAGACCCTCTTGGGGCACCGGGGAGCTGTTTTTT. This encodes CARPSWGTGELFF.

The chain links TRBV27 to TRBJ1-3; D is possibly TRBD1 (6 bases). CDR3 length: 15 amino acids. Deletions cut 6 bases from V and 0 bases from J, with 12 bases between. CDR1 MNHEY and CDR2 SMNVEV come from the germline V gene (reference sequence). The CDR3 region is CASRPGQFSGNTIYF. DNA for the CDR3: TGTGCCAGCAGACCAGGACAGTTCTCTGGAAACACCATATATTTT.

The rearrangement links TRBV25-1 to TRBJ2-1, with D possibly being TRBD2 (6 bases). The CDR3 is made up of 12 amino acids. V was clipped by 6 bases and J by 10 bases, with 13 bases between them. Germline-derived CDR1 and CDR2 are MGHDK and SYGVNS. This chain's CDR3 is CASRSGDLEQFF. The CDR3 DNA reads as TGTGCCAGCAGGTCCGGGGACTTGGAGCAGTTCTTC.

In its sample, this clone was seen a few times. The chain uses TRBV3-1 (or the pseudogene TRBV3-2) and TRBJ1-1; D remains unclear. The V gene's germline CDR1 is LGHDT and CDR2 YNNKEL (reference sequence). The CDR3 has 15 amino acids. V was shortened by 3 bases and J by 1 base, with 12 bases between the two germline ends. The CDR3 DNA is TGTGCCAGCAGCCAGGCCGATCGGGAGAACACTGAAGCTTTCTTT. Its translation: CASSQADRENTEAFF.

This clone showed up just a few times. J is TRBJ2-1 and V is TRBV4-2; TRBD2 matches at 15 bases. The trim removed 8 bases at V and 0 bases at J, leaving 5 bases unmatched. This CDR3 is 17 amino acids long. CDR1 LGHNA and CDR2 YNFKEQ come from the germline V gene. CDR3 protein: CASYGLAGGSSYNEQFF. The CDR3, as DNA: TGTGCCAGCTATGGACTAGCGGGGGGGAGCTCCTACAATGAGCAGTTCTTC.

The chain employs TRBV30 and TRBJ2-1; TRBD2 matches 10 bases. Trimming took 3 bases from V and 7 from J; bases not matched to a gene: 3. The CDR3 covers 13 residues. CDR1 and CDR2 (germline): GTSNPN, SVGIG (reference sequence). The CDR3 region has the DNA TGTGCCTGGAGGACTAGCGGGCTAAATGAGCAGTTCTTC. Its translation is CAWRTSGLNEQFF.

The chain uses TRBV18 and TRBJ2-7; either TRBD1 or TRBD2 may supply D (5 bases each). The CDR3 has 13 amino acids. V lost 2 bases to trimming and J lost 6 bases, with 11 bases between them. Looked up from germline, CDR1 is KGHSH and CDR2 is LQKENI. CDR3 bases: TGTGCCAGCTCACCAGTTTCGGGGACCGAGCAGTACTTC. Translation: CASSPVSGTEQYF.

This chain joins TRBV28 and TRBJ1-1; tentatively, D is TRBD1 (6 bases). Deletions cut 5 bases from V and 10 bases from J, with 14 bases between. CDR3 length equals 12 residues. The germline V gene has CDR1 MDHEN and CDR2 SYDVKM. Here the CDR3 reads CASSDRLKGAFF. The CDR3 DNA reads TGTGCCAGCAGTGACAGGCTGAAGGGAGCTTTCTTT.

The chain couples TRBV24-1 to TRBJ2-2; possible D gene TRBD1, 5 bases. The length of the CDR3 is 14 residues. In germline, CDR1 is KGHDR, CDR2 SFDVKD. V was shortened by 6 bases and J by 5 bases, with 12 bases between the two germline ends. The CDR3 region has the DNA TGTGCCACCAGTCCCCGGGCAGGGACCGGGGAGCTGTTTTTT. This translates into CATSPRAGTGELFF.

This clone was counted a few times. The chain is built from TRBV18 and TRBJ1-6; D gene unclear. The CDR3 totals 15 residues. Trimming removed 1 base from V and 4 bases from J, with 8 bases in between. Germline V gene data show CDR1 as KGHSH and CDR2 as LQKENI. As DNA, the CDR3 is TGTGCCAGCTCACCACTTGGGGAATATAATTCACCCCTCCACTTT. Translation: CASSPLGEYNSPLHF.

The V call is TRBV3-1 (or the pseudogene TRBV3-2), the J call TRBJ2-7; D might be TRBD2 (6 bases). This CDR3 region has 16 residues. The germline V gene encodes CDR1 LGHDT and CDR2 YNNKEL (reference sequence). Trimming took off 4 bases at V and 3 bases at J, with 19 bases between the two ends. CDR3 region: CASSPFGGSGGYEQYF. As DNA, the CDR3 is TGTGCCAGCAGCCCTTTTGGGGGTAGCGGCGGCTACGAGCAGTACTTC.

A few counts support this clone. The chain uses TRBV4-2 and TRBJ1-4; TRBD1 matches 10 bases. The CDR3 covers 20 residues. Per the germline V gene, CDR1 is LGHNA and CDR2 is YNFKEQ. V lost 2 bases, J lost 4 bases, and 16 bases stayed unmatched. This chain's CDR3 is CASSQPWTGGVGTDNEKLFF. DNA for the CDR3: TGTGCCAGCAGCCAACCTTGGACAGGGGGAGTTGGTACTGATAATGAAAAACTGTTTTTT.

This clone was picked up a small number of times. This chain uses TRBV3-1 (or the pseudogene TRBV3-2) with TRBJ1-2; D not certain. In germline, CDR1 is LGHDT, CDR2 YNNKEL (reference sequence). This CDR3 spans 13 amino acids. Trimming left V 2 bases short and J 5 bases short, with 9 bases between. CDR3 DNA: TGTGCCAGCAGCCAATGGCTGGAATATGGCTACACCTTC. Protein: CASSQWLEYGYTF.

This chain links TRBV2 with TRBJ2-3, with D possibly being TRBD2 (6 bases). CDR3 length equals 15 residues. With 6 bases removed from V and 5 bases from J, the gap between germline ends came to 18 bases. Germline lookup yields CDR1 SNHLY and CDR2 FYNNEI. This chain's CDR3 is CASRPTSGFGDTQYF. DNA for the CDR3: TGTGCCAGCAGGCCGACTAGTGGGTTTGGAGATACGCAGTATTTT.

This clone was picked up one time. This chain joins TRBV5-4 and TRBJ2-7; the match to TRBD2 covers 8 bases. Unmatched junction bases numbered 5, after V lost 0 bases and J lost 0 bases. The CDR3 spans 16 residues. CDR1 and CDR2 from the germline V gene are SGHNT and YYREEE (reference sequence). CDR3 amino acids: CASSLVSGGNSYEQYF. CDR3 bases: TGTGCCAGCAGCTTGGTGAGCGGGGGCAACTCCTACGAGCAGTACTTC. Based on the CDR3 plus reference TRBV5-4 and TRBJ2-7, the full variable domain is ETGVTQSPTHLIKTRGQQVTLRCSSQSGHNTVSWYQQALGQGPQFIFQYYREEENGRGNFPPRFSGLQFPNYSSELNVNALELDDSALYLCASSLVSGGNSYEQYFGPGTRLTVT.